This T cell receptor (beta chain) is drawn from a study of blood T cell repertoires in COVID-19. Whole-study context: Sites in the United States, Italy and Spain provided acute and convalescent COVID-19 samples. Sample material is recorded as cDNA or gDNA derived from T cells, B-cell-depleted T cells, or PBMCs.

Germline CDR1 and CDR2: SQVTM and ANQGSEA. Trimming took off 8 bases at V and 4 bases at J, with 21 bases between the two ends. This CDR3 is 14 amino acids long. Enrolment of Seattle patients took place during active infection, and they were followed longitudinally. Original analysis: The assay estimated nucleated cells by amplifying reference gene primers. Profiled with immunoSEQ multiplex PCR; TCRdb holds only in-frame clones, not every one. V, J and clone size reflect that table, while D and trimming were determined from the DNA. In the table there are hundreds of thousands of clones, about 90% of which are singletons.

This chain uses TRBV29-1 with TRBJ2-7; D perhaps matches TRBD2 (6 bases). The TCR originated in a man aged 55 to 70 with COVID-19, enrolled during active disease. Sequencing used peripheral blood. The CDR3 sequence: CSYGGIGSSYEQYF. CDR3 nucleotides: TGCAGCTACGGAGGGATAGGGTCCTCATACGAGCAGTACTTC.